The present T cell receptor (beta chain) was sequenced within a study of monozygotic twins with inflammatory bowel disease. Study-wide findings and caveats: With inverse Simpson as the measure, TCRbeta diversity was lower in IBD patients than in healthy co-twins.

Total RNA isolation used whole blood (no T cell sorting was performed). A note on this clonotype: The antigen is unknown.

Every TCR library used approximately 3,400 ng of total RNA. Template switching appended UMIs that held a 6-nucleotide sample barcode. No DNA is given; TCRdb re-called the 5' RACE reads and lists each CDR3 protein once. The repertoire table contains about 450,000 distinct CDR3 sequences. Germline values: CDR1 DFQATT, CDR2 SNEGSKA (reference sequence). CDR3 length equals 14 residues. V usage is TRBV20-1 and J usage is TRBJ1-2; TCRdb proposes TRBD1, but this gene call is untestable without DNA. Input material: blood. This receptor was obtained from a human donor with ulcerative colitis or Crohn's disease, or a healthy co-twin of an affected twin (not recorded which). The CDR3 loop reads CSARDWRQLYGYTF.